The clone carrying this T cell receptor (beta chain) appeared a few times. Only in-frame clones appear in the TCRdb table, and some are missing; sequencing was by immunoSEQ multiplex PCR. The repertoire holds 230,000 or so clones, with 65% to 90% as singletons. The data stem from a study of blood T cell repertoires in COVID-19. The CDR3 runs to 14 residues. Per the germline V gene, CDR1 is SGDLS and CDR2 is YYNGEE. The ends were cut back, 1 base at V and 4 bases at J, with 10 bases in the middle. The chain links TRBV9 to TRBJ2-3; TRBD2 is a possible D gene (5 bases). Sequences were obtained from peripheral blood. The receptor was isolated from a human donor in a cohort sampled during active COVID-19. CDR3 amino acids: CASSVFGISDTQYF. As DNA, the CDR3 is TGTGCCAGCAGCGTATTCGGGATTTCAGATACGCAGTATTTT.